These T cell receptor beta chains were read from a single sample in a study of cytomegalovirus exposure and HLA in healthy donors. The table came from immunoSEQ multiplex PCR; TCRdb's copy has only in-frame clones and leaves some out. This sample has fewer than 250,000 clones, with approximately 80% found just once. The sequencing input was PBMCs. These receptor sequences come from a man aged 25-45 years in good health and CMV-seronegative. The CDR3 runs from the conserved cysteine through the conserved F or W. The order of the fields is clone size, V gene, D gene, J gene, CDR3 DNA, CDR3 protein. A D gene is named only where the DNA matches it firmly. The listing skips clone size in some rows; elsewhere it reads once, few, many or a size class.

clone size: NA; V gene: TRBV19; D gene: TRBD1; J gene: TRBJ1-5; CDR3 DNA: TGTGCCAGTAGTACCGGACAGGGTCCCCAGCATTTT; CDR3 protein: CASSTGQGPQHF
clone size: NA; V gene: TRBV28; D gene: TRBD1; J gene: TRBJ1-2; CDR3 DNA: TGTGCCAGCAGTTCCTCCAGGGGGCGGTATGGCTACACCTTC; CDR3 protein: CASSSSRGRYGYTF
clone size: NA; V gene: TRBV27; D gene: NA; J gene: TRBJ1-4; CDR3 DNA: TGTGCCAGCAGTTTCAGGGGAGGGGTTAGTGAAAAACTGTTTTTT; CDR3 protein: CASSFRGGVSEKLFF
clone size: NA; V gene: TRBV25-1; D gene: TRBD2; J gene: TRBJ2-5; CDR3 DNA: TGTGCCAGCAGTCTCACTAGCGGGGAGACCCAGTACTTC; CDR3 protein: CASSLTSGETQYF
clone size: few; V gene: TRBV25-1; D gene: NA; J gene: TRBJ1-1; CDR3 DNA: TGTGCCAGCAGTGAATCCGGGCAGGGAAACACTGAAGCTTTCTTT; CDR3 protein: CASSESGQGNTEAFF
clone size: NA; V gene: TRBV2; D gene: TRBD2; J gene: TRBJ2-1; CDR3 DNA: TGTGCCAGCAGTCTACGGACTAGCGGGGGGACCTGGGAGCAGTTCTTC; CDR3 protein: CASSLRTSGGTWEQFF
clone size: NA; V gene: TRBV7-8; D gene: NA; J gene: TRBJ2-1; CDR3 DNA: TGTGCCAGCAGCTTAGTAGGGGACATGGAGGAGCAGTTCTTC; CDR3 protein: CASSLVGDMEEQFF
clone size: NA; V gene: TRBV6-1; D gene: NA; J gene: TRBJ2-7; CDR3 DNA: TGTGCCAGCACACGGACACTCTCCTACGAGCAGTACTTC; CDR3 protein: CASTRTLSYEQYF
clone size: NA; V gene: TRBV6-5; D gene: TRBD1; J gene: TRBJ1-4; CDR3 DNA: TGTGCCAGCAGTTCCGGGGGACAGCGTAATGAAAAACTGTTTTTT; CDR3 protein: CASSSGGQRNEKLFF
clone size: NA; V gene: TRBV29-1; D gene: NA; J gene: TRBJ2-1; CDR3 DNA: TGCAGCGTTGACGGCTCCTACAATGAGCAGTTCTTC; CDR3 protein: CSVDGSYNEQFF
clone size: NA; V gene: TRBV2; D gene: TRBD2; J gene: TRBJ2-7; CDR3 DNA: TGTGCCAGCAGCGGACTAGCGGGGGGGCCCGGGTACGAGCAGTACTTC; CDR3 protein: CASSGLAGGPGYEQYF
clone size: few; V gene: TRBV10-2; D gene: TRBD1; J gene: TRBJ1-5; CDR3 DNA: TGCGCCAGCAGGGCTGGACAGGGCTTTCGGCCCCAGCATTTT; CDR3 protein: CASRAGQGFRPQHF
clone size: NA; V gene: TRBV6-4; D gene: TRBD1; J gene: TRBJ1-2; CDR3 DNA: TGTGCCAGCAGTGGAAGGGGGCGCGAATGGGGCTACACCTTC; CDR3 protein: CASSGRGREWGYTF
clone size: NA; V gene: TRBV7-2; D gene: TRBD1; J gene: TRBJ1-1; CDR3 DNA: TGTGCCAGCAGCCAAAGGACAGGGAGGACTGAAGCTTTCTTT; CDR3 protein: CASSQRTGRTEAFF
clone size: NA; V gene: TRBV28; D gene: NA; J gene: TRBJ1-1; CDR3 DNA: TGTGCCAGCAGTTACAGGTGGGAAGCTTTCTTT; CDR3 protein: CASSYRWEAFF
clone size: NA; V gene: TRBV2; D gene: NA; J gene: TRBJ2-6; CDR3 DNA: TGTGCCAGCAGGCGCTGGGGTGCCTACTCTGGGGCCAGCGTCCTGACTTTC; CDR3 protein: CASRRWGAYSGASVLTF
clone size: NA; V gene: TRBV7-2; D gene: NA; J gene: TRBJ2-3; CDR3 DNA: TGTGCCAGCAGCTTAGGGCCTAGCCTTAGCACAGATACGCAGTATTTT; CDR3 protein: CASSLGPSLSTDTQYF
clone size: NA; V gene: TRBV7-6; D gene: TRBD1; J gene: TRBJ2-2; CDR3 DNA: TGTGCCAGCAGCCTTTACAGGGGGCGCGGCACCGGGGAGCTGTTTTTT; CDR3 protein: CASSLYRGRGTGELFF
clone size: few; V gene: TRBV28; D gene: TRBD1; J gene: TRBJ1-4; CDR3 DNA: TGTGCCAGCACCCAGGGGGCTGAAAAACTGTTTTTT; CDR3 protein: CASTQGAEKLFF
clone size: NA; V gene: TRBV6-1; D gene: NA; J gene: TRBJ1-1; CDR3 DNA: TGTGCCAGCAGGGACACCGGGAACACTGAAGCTTTCTTT; CDR3 protein: CASRDTGNTEAFF
clone size: NA; V gene: TRBV28; D gene: NA; J gene: TRBJ2-3; CDR3 DNA: TGTGCCAGCAGCCCATACGGGGTAGATACGCAGTATTTT; CDR3 protein: CASSPYGVDTQYF
clone size: NA; V gene: TRBV27; D gene: NA; J gene: TRBJ2-1; CDR3 DNA: TGTGCCAGCAGTTCGGGAAATTACAATGAGCAGTTCTTC; CDR3 protein: CASSSGNYNEQFF
clone size: NA; V gene: TRBV9; D gene: TRBD1; J gene: TRBJ1-5; CDR3 DNA: TGTGCCAGCAGCGGGGATACAGGGGATAATCAGCCCCAGCATTTT; CDR3 protein: CASSGDTGDNQPQHF
clone size: NA; V gene: TRBV2; D gene: NA; J gene: TRBJ2-3; CDR3 DNA: TGTGCCAGCAGTGAAGCCCTGCTAACTAGCTCCATCACAGATACGCAGTATTTT; CDR3 protein: CASSEALLTSSITDTQYF
clone size: few; V gene: TRBV7-8; D gene: NA; J gene: TRBJ1-6; CDR3 DNA: TGTGCCAGCAGCTTAGAAATCAGACTTACTACGAGCTCCTATAATTCACCCCTCCACTTT; CDR3 protein: CASSLEIRLTTSSYNSPLHF
clone size: NA; V gene: TRBV18; D gene: NA; J gene: TRBJ1-5; CDR3 DNA: TGTGCCAGCTCACCCACCGGGCGGGATCAGCCCCAGCATTTT; CDR3 protein: CASSPTGRDQPQHF
clone size: NA; V gene: TRBV6-1; D gene: NA; J gene: TRBJ1-1; CDR3 DNA: TGTGCCGTACGGACATTACTCACTGAAGCTTTCTTT; CDR3 protein: CAVRTLLTEAFF
clone size: once; V gene: TRBV5-6; D gene: NA; J gene: TRBJ2-7; CDR3 DNA: TGTGCCAGCAGCCCCGGAGGGGCGTCCGTCTACGAGCAGTACTTC; CDR3 protein: CASSPGGASVYEQYF
clone size: NA; V gene: TRBV5-5; D gene: NA; J gene: TRBJ2-7; CDR3 DNA: TGTGCCAGTGGGGGGAGAGACGAGCAGTACTTC; CDR3 protein: CASGGRDEQYF
clone size: NA; V gene: TRBV6-6; D gene: TRBD2; J gene: TRBJ2-7; CDR3 DNA: TGTGCCAGCAGACGGACTAGCGGGGGGGTCAGGGACGAGCAGTACTTC; CDR3 protein: CASRRTSGGVRDEQYF
clone size: few; V gene: TRBV28; D gene: NA; J gene: TRBJ2-6; CDR3 DNA: TGTGCCAGCAGTTCGGGGGATGGGGCCAGCGTCCTGACTTTC; CDR3 protein: CASSSGDGASVLTF
clone size: NA; V gene: TRBV6-1; D gene: TRBD2; J gene: TRBJ2-3; CDR3 DNA: TGTGCCAGCAGCCGGGGGGGAGGCAGCACAGATACGCAGTATTTT; CDR3 protein: CASSRGGGSTDTQYF
clone size: few; V gene: TRBV5-1; D gene: NA; J gene: TRBJ2-5; CDR3 DNA: TGCGCCAGCAGCCCGTTAGGACAGTCTGGGGAGACCCAGTACTTC; CDR3 protein: CASSPLGQSGETQYF
clone size: NA; V gene: TRBV7-2; D gene: NA; J gene: TRBJ1-1; CDR3 DNA: TGTGCCAGCAGCGGAACGGGACACCTGAACACTGAAGCTTTCTTT; CDR3 protein: CASSGTGHLNTEAFF
clone size: NA; V gene: TRBV7-3; D gene: NA; J gene: TRBJ2-5; CDR3 DNA: TGTGCCAGCAGCTCCTGGGGAGCTCCCGACCAGTACTTC; CDR3 protein: CASSSWGAPDQYF
clone size: NA; V gene: TRBV19; D gene: TRBD2; J gene: TRBJ2-1; CDR3 DNA: TGTGCCAGTAGTATAGCTGCGGGGGGGCCGGCTGAGCAGTTCTTC; CDR3 protein: CASSIAAGGPAEQFF
clone size: NA; V gene: TRBV2; D gene: TRBD1; J gene: TRBJ2-1; CDR3 DNA: TGTGCCGCCTCCGGGACAGGCGCAAATGAGCAGTTCTTC; CDR3 protein: CAASGTGANEQFF
clone size: NA; V gene: TRBV6-1; D gene: NA; J gene: TRBJ2-1; CDR3 DNA: TGTGCCAGCAGTGAACACTGGGGCGGTGAGCAGTTCTTC; CDR3 protein: CASSEHWGGEQFF
clone size: NA; V gene: TRBV27; D gene: TRBD1; J gene: TRBJ1-2; CDR3 DNA: TGTGCCAGCAGCATAGACAGGGGGAATGGCTACACCTTC; CDR3 protein: CASSIDRGNGYTF
clone size: few; V gene: TRBV5-4; D gene: NA; J gene: TRBJ1-1; CDR3 DNA: TGTGCCAGTGGTATAGTGAACACTGAAGCTTTCTTT; CDR3 protein: CASGIVNTEAFF
clone size: once; V gene: TRBV14; D gene: NA; J gene: TRBJ2-7; CDR3 DNA: TGTGCCAGCAGCCAAGACGTCGGACATTCCTACGAGCAGTACTTC; CDR3 protein: CASSQDVGHSYEQYF